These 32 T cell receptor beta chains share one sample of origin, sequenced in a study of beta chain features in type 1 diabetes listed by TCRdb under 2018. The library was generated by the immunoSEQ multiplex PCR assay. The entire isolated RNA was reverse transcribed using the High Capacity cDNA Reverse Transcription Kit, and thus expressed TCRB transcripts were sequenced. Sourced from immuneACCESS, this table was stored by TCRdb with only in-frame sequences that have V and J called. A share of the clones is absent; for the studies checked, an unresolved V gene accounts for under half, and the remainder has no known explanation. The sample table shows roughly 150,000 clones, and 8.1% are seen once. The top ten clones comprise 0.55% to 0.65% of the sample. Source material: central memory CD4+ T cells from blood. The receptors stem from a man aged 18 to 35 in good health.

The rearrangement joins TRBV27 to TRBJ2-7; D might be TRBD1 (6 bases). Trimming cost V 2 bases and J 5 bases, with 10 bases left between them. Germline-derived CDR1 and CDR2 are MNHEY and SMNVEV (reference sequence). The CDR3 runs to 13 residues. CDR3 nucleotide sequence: TGTGCCAGCAGTTTACCCCAGGGGAACGAGCAGTACTTC. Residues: CASSLPQGNEQYF.

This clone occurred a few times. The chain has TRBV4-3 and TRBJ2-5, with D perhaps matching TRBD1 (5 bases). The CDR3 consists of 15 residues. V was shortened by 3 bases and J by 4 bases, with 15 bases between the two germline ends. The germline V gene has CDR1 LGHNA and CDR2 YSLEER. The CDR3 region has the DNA TGCGCCAGCAGCCAGAGATCAGGGTTGGCAGAGACCCAGTACTTC. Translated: CASSQRSGLAETQYF.

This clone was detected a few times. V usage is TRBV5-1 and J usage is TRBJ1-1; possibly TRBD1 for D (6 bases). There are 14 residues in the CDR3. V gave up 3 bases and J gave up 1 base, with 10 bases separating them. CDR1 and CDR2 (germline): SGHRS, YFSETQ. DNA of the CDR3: TGCGCCAGCAGCTCGACAGGTCGGAACACTGAAGCTTTCTTT. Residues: CASSSTGRNTEAFF.

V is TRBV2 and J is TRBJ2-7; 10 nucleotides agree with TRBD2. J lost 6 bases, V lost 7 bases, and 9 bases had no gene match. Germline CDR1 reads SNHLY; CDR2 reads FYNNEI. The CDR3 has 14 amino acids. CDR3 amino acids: CASNGASGGTEQYF. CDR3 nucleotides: TGTGCCAGCAACGGGGCTAGCGGGGGTACCGAGCAGTACTTC.

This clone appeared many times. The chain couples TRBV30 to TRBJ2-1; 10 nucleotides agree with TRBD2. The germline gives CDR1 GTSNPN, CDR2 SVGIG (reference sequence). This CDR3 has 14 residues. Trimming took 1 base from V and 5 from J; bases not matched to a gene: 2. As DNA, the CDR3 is TGTGCCTGGAGTGCGGGACTAGCGAACAATGAGCAGTTCTTC. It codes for CAWSAGLANNEQFF.

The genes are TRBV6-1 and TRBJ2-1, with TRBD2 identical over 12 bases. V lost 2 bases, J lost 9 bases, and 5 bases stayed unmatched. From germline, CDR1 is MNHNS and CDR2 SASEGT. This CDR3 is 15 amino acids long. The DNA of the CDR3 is TGTGCCAGCAGTGAACTACTAGCGGGGGGTGGTGAGCAGTTCTTC. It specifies CASSELLAGGGEQFF.

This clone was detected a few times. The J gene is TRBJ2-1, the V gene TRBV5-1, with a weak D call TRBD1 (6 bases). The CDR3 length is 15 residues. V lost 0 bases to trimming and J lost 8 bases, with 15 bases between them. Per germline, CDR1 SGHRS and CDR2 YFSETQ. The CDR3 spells CASSLAQGMIDEQFF. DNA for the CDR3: TGCGCCAGCAGCTTGGCCCAGGGGATGATCGATGAGCAGTTCTTC.

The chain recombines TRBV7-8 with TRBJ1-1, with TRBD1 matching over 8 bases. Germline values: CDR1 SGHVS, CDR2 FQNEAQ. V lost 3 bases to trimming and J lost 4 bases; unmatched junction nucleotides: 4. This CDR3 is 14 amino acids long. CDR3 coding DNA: TGTGCCAGCAGCTTGACAGGGGAGAGCACTGAAGCTTTCTTT. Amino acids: CASSLTGESTEAFF. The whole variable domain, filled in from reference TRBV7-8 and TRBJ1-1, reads GAGVSQSPRYKVAKRGQDVALRCDPISGHVSLFWYQQALGQGPEFLTYFQNEAQLDKSGLPSDRFFAERPEGSVSTLKIQRTQQEDSAVYLCASSLTGESTEAFFGQGTRLTVV.

Here the CDR3 DNA reads TGTGCCAGCAGCCAGGGACTAGCGGGGGGAATGAGCACAGATACGCAGTATTTT. Its translation: CASSQGLAGGMSTDTQYF. This chain joins TRBV4-2 and TRBJ2-3; 15 bases are shared with TRBD2. Germline-derived CDR1 and CDR2 are LGHNA and YNFKEQ. Trimming removed 3 bases from V and 0 bases from J; junction bases left unmatched: 4. The length of the CDR3 is 18 residues.

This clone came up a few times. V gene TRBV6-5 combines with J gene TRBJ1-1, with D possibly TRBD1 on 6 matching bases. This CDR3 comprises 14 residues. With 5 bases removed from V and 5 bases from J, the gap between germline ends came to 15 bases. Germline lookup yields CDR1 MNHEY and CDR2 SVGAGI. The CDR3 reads CASSPAHRETEAFF. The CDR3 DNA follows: TGTGCCAGCAGTCCGGCCCACAGGGAGACTGAAGCTTTCTTT.

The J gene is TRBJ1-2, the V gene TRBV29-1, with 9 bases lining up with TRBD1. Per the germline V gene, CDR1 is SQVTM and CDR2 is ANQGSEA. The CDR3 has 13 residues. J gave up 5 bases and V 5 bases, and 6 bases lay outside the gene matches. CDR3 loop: CSVRSGTGYGYTF. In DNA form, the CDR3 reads TGCAGCGTTCGCTCCGGGACAGGGTATGGCTACACCTTC.

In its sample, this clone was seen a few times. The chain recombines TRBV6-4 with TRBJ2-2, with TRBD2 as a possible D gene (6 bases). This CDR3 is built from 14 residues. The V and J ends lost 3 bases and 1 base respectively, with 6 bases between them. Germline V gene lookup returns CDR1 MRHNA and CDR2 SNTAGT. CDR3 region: CASSEGGNTGELFF. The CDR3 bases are TGTGCCAGCAGTGAGGGGGGGAACACCGGGGAGCTGTTTTTT.

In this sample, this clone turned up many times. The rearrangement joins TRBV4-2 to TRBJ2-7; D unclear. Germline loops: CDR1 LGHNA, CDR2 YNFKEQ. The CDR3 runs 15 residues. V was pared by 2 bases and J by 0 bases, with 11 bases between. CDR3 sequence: CASSQHYLSSYEQYF. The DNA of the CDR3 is TGTGCCAGCAGCCAACATTACCTGAGCTCCTACGAGCAGTACTTC.

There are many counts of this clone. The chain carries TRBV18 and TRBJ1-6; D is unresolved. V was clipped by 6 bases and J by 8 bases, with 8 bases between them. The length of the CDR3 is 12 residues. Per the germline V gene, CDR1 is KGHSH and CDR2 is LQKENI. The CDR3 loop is CASSSGDSPLHF. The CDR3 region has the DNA TGTGCCAGCTCTTCGGGTGATTCACCCCTCCACTTT.

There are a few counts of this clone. This CDR3 is CASSQGAYEKLFF. The CDR3 DNA sequence: TGTGCCAGCAGCCAGGGGGCTTATGAAAAACTGTTTTTT. The chain has TRBV14 and TRBJ1-4, with TRBD1 as a possible D gene (6 bases). V was trimmed by 3 bases and J by 6 bases, leaving 8 bases between them. CDR1 and CDR2 from the germline V gene are SGHDN and FVKESK. The CDR3 sequence is 13 residues long.

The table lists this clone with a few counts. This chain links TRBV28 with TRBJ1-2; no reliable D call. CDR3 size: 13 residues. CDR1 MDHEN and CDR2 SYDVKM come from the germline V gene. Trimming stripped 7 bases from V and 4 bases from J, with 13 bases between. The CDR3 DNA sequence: TGTGCCAGCACCTCTTGGGCTGGCTATGGCTACACCTTC. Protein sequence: CASTSWAGYGYTF.

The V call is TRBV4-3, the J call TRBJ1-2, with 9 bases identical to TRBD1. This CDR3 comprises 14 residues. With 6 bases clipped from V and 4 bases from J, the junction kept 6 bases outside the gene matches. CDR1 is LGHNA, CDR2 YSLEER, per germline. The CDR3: CASRRGQGPYGYTF. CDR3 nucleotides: TGCGCCAGCAGGCGCGGACAGGGGCCCTATGGCTACACCTTC.

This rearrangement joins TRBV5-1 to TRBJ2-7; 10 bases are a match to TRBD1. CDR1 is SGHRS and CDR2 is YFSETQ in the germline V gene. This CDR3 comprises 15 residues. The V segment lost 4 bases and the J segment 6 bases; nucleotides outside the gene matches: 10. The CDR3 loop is CASSRAGTGASEQYF. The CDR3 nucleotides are TGCGCCAGCAGCCGAGCCGGGACAGGGGCCAGCGAGCAGTACTTC.

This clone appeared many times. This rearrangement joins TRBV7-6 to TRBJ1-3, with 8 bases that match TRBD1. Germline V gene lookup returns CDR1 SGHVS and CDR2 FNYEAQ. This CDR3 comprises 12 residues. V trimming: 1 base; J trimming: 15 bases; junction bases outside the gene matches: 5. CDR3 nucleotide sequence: TGTGCCAGCAGCTTAGGGACAGGGCCCTCATATTTT. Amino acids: CASSLGTGPSYF.

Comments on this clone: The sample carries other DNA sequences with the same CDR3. The CDR3 bases are TGTGCCAGCAGTCTCCCCGGCGGCTCCTACAATGAGCAGTTCTTC. It encodes CASSLPGGSYNEQFF. The chain employs TRBV27 and TRBJ2-1; no firm D call. V lost 5 bases, J lost 0 bases, and 11 bases lay in between. The germline CDR1 and CDR2 sequences are MNHEY and SMNVEV (reference sequence). CDR3 length equals 15 residues.

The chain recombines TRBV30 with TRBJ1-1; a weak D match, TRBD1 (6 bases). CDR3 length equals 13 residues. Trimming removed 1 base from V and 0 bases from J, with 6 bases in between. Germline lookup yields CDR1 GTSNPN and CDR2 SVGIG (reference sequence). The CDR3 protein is CAWSEGVNTEAFF. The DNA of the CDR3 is TGTGCCTGGAGTGAGGGGGTGAACACTGAAGCTTTCTTT.

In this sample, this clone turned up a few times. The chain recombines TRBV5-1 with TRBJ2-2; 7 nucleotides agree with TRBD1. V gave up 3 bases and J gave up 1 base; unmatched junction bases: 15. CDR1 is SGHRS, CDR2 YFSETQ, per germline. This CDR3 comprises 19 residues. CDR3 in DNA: TGCGCCAGCAGCTCCCGAAGCAAGACAGGGACGGGGAACACCGGGGAGCTGTTTTTT. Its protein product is CASSSRSKTGTGNTGELFF.

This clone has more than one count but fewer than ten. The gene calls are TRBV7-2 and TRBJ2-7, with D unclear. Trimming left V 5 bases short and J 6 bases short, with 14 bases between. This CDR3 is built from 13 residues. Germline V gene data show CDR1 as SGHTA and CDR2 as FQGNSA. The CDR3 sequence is CASSNANGLEQYF. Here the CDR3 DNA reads TGTGCCAGCAGCAATGCCAATGGGCTCGAGCAGTACTTC.

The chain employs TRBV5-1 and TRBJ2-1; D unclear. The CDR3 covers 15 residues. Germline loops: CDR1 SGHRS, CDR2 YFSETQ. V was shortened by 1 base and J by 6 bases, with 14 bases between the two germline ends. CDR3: CASSLRSSLPNEQFF. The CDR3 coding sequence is TGCGCCAGCAGCTTGAGGAGTTCACTACCCAATGAGCAGTTCTTC.

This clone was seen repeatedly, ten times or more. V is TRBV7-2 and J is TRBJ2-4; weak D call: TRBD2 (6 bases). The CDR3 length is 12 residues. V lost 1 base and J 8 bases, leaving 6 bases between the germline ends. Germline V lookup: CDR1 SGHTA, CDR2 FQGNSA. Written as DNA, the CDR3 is TGTGCCAGCAGCTTAGGGGAGGACATTCAGTACTTC. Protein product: CASSLGEDIQYF. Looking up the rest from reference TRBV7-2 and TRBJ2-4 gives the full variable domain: GAGVSQSPSNKVTEKGKDVELRCDPISGHTALYWYRQSLGQGLEFLIYFQGNSAPDKSGLPSDRFSAERTGGSVSTLTIQRTQQEDSAVYLCASSLGEDIQYFGAGTRLSVL.

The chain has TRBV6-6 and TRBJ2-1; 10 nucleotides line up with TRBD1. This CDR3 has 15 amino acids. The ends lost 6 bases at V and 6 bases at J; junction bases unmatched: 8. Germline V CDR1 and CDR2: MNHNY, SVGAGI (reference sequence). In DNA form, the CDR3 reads TGTGCCAGCAGCCCCGGGACAGGGGATGTCAATGAGCAGTTCTTC. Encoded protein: CASSPGTGDVNEQFF.

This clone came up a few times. The CDR3 nucleotides read TGTGCCAGCAGTTCGACAGGGGTGAGCGGCTACACCTTC. As protein: CASSSTGVSGYTF. This rearrangement joins TRBV7-2 to TRBJ1-2; 8 positions agree with TRBD1. From germline, CDR1 is SGHTA and CDR2 FQGNSA. CDR3 size: 13 residues. Unmatched junction bases numbered 8, after V lost 6 bases and J lost 8 bases.

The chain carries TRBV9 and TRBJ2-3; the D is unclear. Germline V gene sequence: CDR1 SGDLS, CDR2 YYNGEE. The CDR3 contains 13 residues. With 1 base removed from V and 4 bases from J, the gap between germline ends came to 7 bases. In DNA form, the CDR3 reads TGTGCCAGCAGCGTACGCGGATCAGATACGCAGTATTTT. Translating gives CASSVRGSDTQYF. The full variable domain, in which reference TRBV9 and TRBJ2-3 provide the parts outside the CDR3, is DSGVTQTPKHLITATGQRVTLRCSPRSGDLSVYWYQQSLDQGLQFLIQYYNGEERAKGNILERFSAQQFPDLHSELNLSSLELGDSALYFCASSVRGSDTQYFGPGTRLTVL.

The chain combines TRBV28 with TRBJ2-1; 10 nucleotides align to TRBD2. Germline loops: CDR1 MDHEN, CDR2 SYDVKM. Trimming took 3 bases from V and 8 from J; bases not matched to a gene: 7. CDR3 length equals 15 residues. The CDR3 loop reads CASSFFTSGADEQFF. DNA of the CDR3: TGTGCCAGCAGTTTTTTCACTAGCGGGGCCGATGAGCAGTTCTTC.

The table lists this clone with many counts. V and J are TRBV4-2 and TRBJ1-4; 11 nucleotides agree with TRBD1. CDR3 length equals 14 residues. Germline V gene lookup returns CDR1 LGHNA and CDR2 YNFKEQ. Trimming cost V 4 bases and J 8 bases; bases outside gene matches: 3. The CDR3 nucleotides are TGTGCCAGCAGCCCCGGACAGGGGGCAGAAAAACTGTTTTTT. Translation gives CASSPGQGAEKLFF.

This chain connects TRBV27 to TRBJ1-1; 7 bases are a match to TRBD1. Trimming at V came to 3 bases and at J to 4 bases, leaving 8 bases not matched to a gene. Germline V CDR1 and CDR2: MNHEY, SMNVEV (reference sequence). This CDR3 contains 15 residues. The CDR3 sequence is CASSFEGALGTEAFF. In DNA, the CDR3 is TGTGCCAGCAGTTTCGAGGGGGCGCTGGGCACTGAAGCTTTCTTT.

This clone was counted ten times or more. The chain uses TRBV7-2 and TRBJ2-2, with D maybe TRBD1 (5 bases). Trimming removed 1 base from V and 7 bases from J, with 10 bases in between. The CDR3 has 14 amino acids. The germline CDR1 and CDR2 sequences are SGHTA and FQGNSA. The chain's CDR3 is CASSLEGAIGELFF. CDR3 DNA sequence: TGTGCCAGCAGCTTAGAAGGGGCCATCGGGGAGCTGTTTTTT.